The present T cell receptor (beta chain) was sequenced within a study of T cell repertoires in cytomegalovirus infection. Overall study context: It can be stated that public TCR beta signatures indicated CMV infection as well as a matching HLA type.

TCRdb reanalysed the reads using MiXCR and keeps one entry per CDR3 protein. The table has more than 150,000 distinct CDR3 sequences, approximately 19% seen once. Study outcomes and limitations: Dominant in the ex vivo response were TCR beta clonotypes restricted by HLA-C and specific for CMV. Totalled public TCR beta family frequency picked out people who carried CMV plus the relevant HLA.

This clonotype has a count of ten or more. What it binds is not known. CDR3 length: 14 residues. V lost 6 bases, J lost 3 bases, and 6 bases stayed unmatched. This clonotype originated in a human donor in good health (CMV status not recorded). Some clones in this sample may be carry-over from other donors' samples. The chain is built from TRBV12-3 or TRBV12-4 and TRBJ1-1, with 8 bases identical to TRBD1. Sequenced material: PBMCs. The CDR3 region is CASRGQALYTEAFF. CDR3 in DNA: TGTGCCAGCAGGGGACAGGCGTTATACACTGAAGCTTTCTTT.